The sequence of this TCR beta chain was determined in a study of OX40 agonist ivuxolimab in advanced cancers. Study conclusions and caveats: Near-lowest levels of clonal expansion characterized partial responders at 0.1-3.0 mg/kg.

This CDR3 comprises 15 residues. Per germline, CDR1 SGHTA and CDR2 FQGTGA. V trimming: 0 bases; J trimming: 7 bases; junction bases outside the gene matches: 4. Sequencing was performed with immunoSEQ multiplex PCR; in TCRdb, only in-frame clones are kept and a portion is missing. This sample has about 80,000 clones, with around 88% found just once. As regards this clone: The target antigen is unknown.

The clonotype originates from an adult with an advanced solid tumor such as melanoma, head and neck, liver or kidney cancer. The sample consisted of CD4+ or CD8+ T cells sorted from blood, taken in a trial of the OX40 agonist ivuxolimab. The J gene is TRBJ2-1, the V gene TRBV7-3, with 9 bases aligning to TRBD1. The CDR3 sequence is CASSLTGQGWNEQFF. CDR3 in DNA: TGTGCCAGCAGCTTAACGGGACAGGGTTGGAATGAGCAGTTCTTC.